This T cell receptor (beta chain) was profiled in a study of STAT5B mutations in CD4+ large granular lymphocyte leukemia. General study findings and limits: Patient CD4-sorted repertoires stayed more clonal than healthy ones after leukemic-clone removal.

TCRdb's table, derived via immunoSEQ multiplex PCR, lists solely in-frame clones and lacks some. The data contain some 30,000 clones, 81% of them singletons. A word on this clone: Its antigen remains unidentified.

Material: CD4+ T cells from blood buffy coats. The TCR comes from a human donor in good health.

The CDR3 nucleotides are TGTGCCAGTAGTTCGGGGGGGAATTTCCCGTACGAGCAGTACTTC. Protein sequence: CASSSGGNFPYEQYF. The J gene is TRBJ2-7, the V gene TRBV19, with 8 bases identical to TRBD2. The junction had 10 bases not matched to a gene; V was cut back by 5 bases and J by 4 bases. The V gene's germline CDR1 is LNHDA and CDR2 SQIVND (reference sequence). CDR3 length: 15 residues.